The clone carrying this T cell receptor (beta chain) was seen just once. These data originate in a study of shared clonotypes between healthy human individuals. The CDR3 length is 13 residues. Trimming pared 4 bases from V and 4 bases from J, leaving 14 bases between. Germline CDR1 is GTSNPN and CDR2 is SVGIG (reference sequence). Sequencing used immunoSEQ multiplex PCR; TCRdb keeps in-frame clones, though not all of them. The table lists about 2 million clones, 85% to 95% of them singletons. CD45RO-negative, CCR7-positively selected cells formed the naive CD8 fraction, excluding terminally differentiated effector memory CD45RA+ cells.

The chain is built from TRBV30 and TRBJ2-7; the D gene is possibly TRBD2 (7 bases). The sequenced sample was naive CD8+ T cells sorted from blood. The receptor was isolated from a man in his late teens or twenties in good health. The CDR3 here is CAWKRGGAYEQYF. The CDR3 region has the DNA TGTGCCTGGAAAAGGGGGGGCGCGTACGAGCAGTACTTC.